The TCR beta chain described here comes from a study of T cell changes during pregnancy in multiple sclerosis. As to this clone: At one end, the junction sequence differs from germline, possibly due to a read error.

Looked up from germline, CDR1 is SGDLS and CDR2 is YYNGEE. The CDR3 loop spans 13 amino acids. Only in-frame clones appear in the TCRdb table, and some are missing; sequencing was by immunoSEQ multiplex PCR. The table lists about 72,000 clones, less than 95% of them singletons, with 0.65% to 0.9% in the top ten. The TCR was taken from a female donor with multiple sclerosis, enrolled in a pregnancy study. Source: peripheral blood, taken in the second trimester of pregnancy. The rearrangement links TRBV9 to TRBJ1-2; TRBD1 matches at 9 bases. The CDR3 here is CASSVEGQGYFAF. The CDR3 DNA follows: TGTGCCAGCAGCGTAGAGGGACAGGGCTACTTCGCCTTC.